This T cell receptor (beta chain) comes out of a study of spatial heterogeneity in lung cancer. This clonotype was found many times. In a library made to pick up alpha chains, this beta chain is a stray read with a size that means little. The time point here: sample taken at primary tumor resection. The sequenced material consisted of unsorted whole RNA from tumor, nontumor lung or frozen PBMC. CDR1 SGHTA and CDR2 FQGNSA come from the germline V gene. The V gene end was trimmed by 0 bases and the J gene end by 2 bases; junction bases not matched to a gene: 8. CDR3 length equals 18 residues. TCRdb processed the 5' RACE reads anew with MiXCR; each CDR3 protein has one entry. In the table there are about 13,000 distinct CDR3 sequences, about 5.1% of which are singletons.

The TCR was taken from a human donor with early-stage non-small cell lung cancer. The J gene is TRBJ2-2, the V gene TRBV7-2; 8 bases map to TRBD1. Material: lung tumor tissue, obtained at surgery. CDR3 amino acids: CASSLANPQGANTGELFF. The CDR3 nucleotides read TGTGCCAGCAGCTTAGCGAATCCGCAGGGGGCTAACACCGGGGAGCTGTTTTTT.